The 23 T cell receptor beta chains below come from one sample, sequenced in a study of neurological immune-mediated disorders. TCRdb re-called the 5' RACE reads with MiXCR, one entry per CDR3 protein. Here the sample spans fewer than 90,000 distinct CDR3 sequences, approximately 10% being singletons. The sample consisted of PBMCs. These receptors were taken from a man aged 35-49 years in good health.

This clonotype was counted many times. The rearrangement links TRBV11-2 to TRBJ2-3; 15 bases agree with TRBD2. The trim removed 5 bases at V and 1 base at J, leaving 10 bases unmatched. The CDR3 is made up of 19 amino acids. Germline lookup yields CDR1 SGHAT and CDR2 FQNNGV. The CDR3 bases are TGTGCCAGCAGCCCGGGACTAGCGGGGGGCATTAGTGGCACAGATACGCAGTATTTT. This codes for CASSPGLAGGISGTDTQYF. The full variable domain, its missing parts supplied by reference TRBV11-2 and TRBJ2-3, is EAGVAQSPRYKIIEKRQSVAFWCNPISGHATLYWYQQILGQGPKLLIQFQNNGVVDDSQLPKDRFSAERLKGVDSTLKIQPAKLEDSAVYLCASSPGLAGGISGTDTQYFGPGTRLTVL.

There are many counts of this clonotype. The chain has TRBV5-5 and TRBJ2-7, with D uncertain. Germline CDR1 SGHKS, CDR2 YYEKEE (reference sequence). V lost 4 bases, J lost 0 bases, and 17 bases lay in between. The CDR3 covers 16 residues. In nucleotides, the CDR3 is TGTGCCAGCAGCCTCCTCACTCCAATGGTCTCCTACGAGCAGTACTTC. It translates to CASSLLTPMVSYEQYF. The complete variable domain, with remaining parts taken from reference TRBV5-5 and TRBJ2-7, reads DAGVTQSPTHLIKTRGQQVTLRCSPISGHKSVSWYQQVLGQGPQFIFQYYEKEERGRGNFPDRFSARQFPNYSSELNVNALLLGDSALYLCASSLLTPMVSYEQYFGPGTRLTVT.

In its sample, this clonotype was seen many times. The chain links TRBV20-1 to TRBJ2-2; 7 bases fit TRBD1. Germline V gene data show CDR1 as DFQATT and CDR2 as SNEGSKA (reference sequence). V lost 5 bases and J lost 3; bases outside the gene matches: 6. CDR3 length equals 14 residues. CDR3 amino acids: CSALDRDDTGELFF. CDR3 nucleotides: TGCAGTGCTTTAGACAGGGACGACACCGGGGAGCTGTTTTTT.

This clonotype was found many times. The chain is built from TRBV6-6 and TRBJ1-1, with D tentatively TRBD1 (6 bases). CDR3 size: 13 residues. Looked up from germline, CDR1 is MNHNY and CDR2 is SVGAGI (reference sequence). Trimming took 7 bases from V and 7 from J, leaving 16 bases between them. CDR3 coding DNA: TGTGCCAGCACTGTCCAGGGGTGGGGTGAAGCTTTCTTT. Translated, it gives CASTVQGWGEAFF.

Ten or more counts support this clonotype. This chain uses TRBV28 with TRBJ1-5; possible D gene TRBD1, 6 bases. The V gene lost 10 bases and the J gene lost 7 bases, with 14 bases spanning the gap. CDR1 MDHEN and CDR2 SYDVKM come from the germline V gene. The length of the CDR3 is 12 residues. CDR3 nucleotides: TGTGCCACGACCCCAGGGGCCCAGCCCCAGCATTTT. It yields the protein CATTPGAQPQHF.

This clonotype came up many times. The chain carries TRBV10-3 and TRBJ2-7; D is perhaps TRBD2 (5 bases). The V and J ends lost 3 bases and 2 bases respectively, with 11 bases between them. Germline CDR1 reads ENHRY; CDR2 reads SYGVKD. CDR3 length equals 14 residues. This chain's CDR3 is CAISDVATTYEQYF. CDR3 coding DNA: TGTGCCATCAGTGACGTAGCGACCACCTACGAGCAGTACTTC.

Judged by abundance, this clonotype is medium-sized (0.01 to 0.1%). J is TRBJ2-3 and V is TRBV20-1, with a weak D call TRBD2 (5 bases). Trimming removed 4 bases at V and 2 bases at J, with 22 bases between. Looked up from germline, CDR1 is DFQATT and CDR2 is SNEGSKA (reference sequence). There are 17 residues in the CDR3. The chain's CDR3 is CSATSPSGLRDTDTQYF. CDR3 coding DNA: TGCAGTGCTACTTCCCCTTCCGGGCTGAGGGACACAGATACGCAGTATTTT.

In this sample, this clonotype turned up many times. CDR3 DNA sequence: TGTGCCAGCAGTTTCGGACAGGGGCTGGGCTACACCTTC. It encodes CASSFGQGLGYTF. This rearrangement joins TRBV27 to TRBJ1-2; 9 bases match TRBD1. The CDR3 has 13 residues. The J segment lost 8 bases and the V segment lost 3 bases, leaving 4 bases of the junction unmatched. Germline lookup yields CDR1 MNHEY and CDR2 SMNVEV (reference sequence).

At least ten counts were recorded for this clonotype. The chain joins TRBV10-2 to TRBJ2-7; D remains ambiguous. The CDR3 is 14 residues long. V dropped 3 bases and J dropped 3 bases, with 12 bases sitting between them. CDR1 and CDR2 (germline): WSHSY, SAAADI. The CDR3 bases are TGCGCCAGCAGTGAAACGAAAGGCAACTACGAGCAGTACTTC. It specifies CASSETKGNYEQYF.

This clonotype was detected ten times or more. The rearrangement uses TRBV20-1 and TRBJ2-1; perhaps TRBD1 as D (5 bases). In germline, CDR1 is DFQATT, CDR2 SNEGSKA (reference sequence). This CDR3 region has 14 residues. Trimming removed 1 base from V and 6 bases from J, with 13 bases in between. The CDR3 nucleotides read TGCAGTGCTAGAGCCGCCGAGACAGCCAATGAGCAGTTCTTC. This gives the protein CSARAAETANEQFF.

The sample holds many counts of this clonotype. The gene calls are TRBV6-2 or TRBV6-3 and TRBJ2-1, with D uncertain. Germline assignment: CDR1 MNHEY and CDR2 SVGEGT. V lost 6 bases to trimming and J lost 5 bases, with 8 bases between them. This CDR3 spans 12 amino acids. CDR3 protein: CASRGMNNEQFF. CDR3 bases: TGTGCCAGCAGGGGGATGAACAATGAGCAGTTCTTC.

In its sample, this clonotype was seen many times. This chain connects TRBV9 to TRBJ2-2; D might be TRBD1 or TRBD2, each matching 5 bases. The CDR3 is 10 residues long. V dropped 7 bases and J dropped 7 bases, with 5 bases sitting between them. The germline gives CDR1 SGDLS, CDR2 YYNGEE. The CDR3 coding sequence is TGTGCCAGCGGGGGCGGGGAGCTGTTTTTT. As protein: CASGGGELFF.

Concerning this clonotype itself: A much larger clonotype is one base distant, so this may be a read error. The chain uses TRBV5-1 and TRBJ2-1; D is unclear. V was trimmed by 0 bases and J by 2 bases, leaving 18 bases between them. Germline CDR1 and CDR2: SGHRS and YFSETQ. The CDR3 contains 18 residues. CDR3 sequence (DNA): TGCGCCAGCAGCTTGGCCAGATCTGCTAGGCCACCCTACAATGAGCAGTTCTTC. It is translated as CASSLARSARPPYNEQFF.

A word on this clonotype: Because the CDR3 is missing its conserved closing phenylalanine or tryptophan, this is likely a read error. CDR3 region: CASSLAGNNQPQHL. In DNA, the CDR3 is TGTGCCAGCAGTCTGGCGGGGAACAATCAGCCCCAGCATTTA. This chain joins TRBV7-9 and TRBJ1-5, with no clear D. V was cut by 6 bases and J by 3 bases, with 12 bases left in between. There are 14 residues in the CDR3. Germline CDR1 reads SEHNR; CDR2 reads FQNEAQ (reference sequence).

In regard to this clonotype: A much larger clone differs by one base, so this may be a read error. The chain combines TRBV5-1 with TRBJ2-7, with D possibly being TRBD2 (6 bases). Per the germline V gene, CDR1 is SGHRS and CDR2 is YFSETQ. This CDR3 has 13 residues. The CDR3 loop reads CTSSPEGTYEQYF. CDR3 in DNA: TGCACCAGCAGCCCGGAGGGGACCTACGAGCAGTACTTC.

The rearrangement uses TRBV27 and TRBJ2-1; D is perhaps TRBD1 (5 bases). V was shortened by 5 bases and J by 4 bases, with 12 bases between the two germline ends. The CDR3 is 14 amino acids. The germline V gene has CDR1 MNHEY and CDR2 SMNVEV (reference sequence). The CDR3 region is CASSPHSGYNEQFF. The CDR3 coding sequence is TGTGCCAGCAGTCCCCATTCAGGGTACAATGAGCAGTTCTTC.

This clonotype has more than one count but fewer than ten. The CDR3 DNA reads TGCAGCGTCAAGACAGGTCACCAAGAGACCCAGTACTTC. Translated: CSVKTGHQETQYF. The V call is TRBV29-1, the J call TRBJ2-5, with D possibly matching TRBD1 (6 bases). Trimming took off 6 bases at V and 0 bases at J, with 11 bases between the two ends. CDR3 length: 13 residues. Germline V gene lookup returns CDR1 SQVTM and CDR2 ANQGSEA.

This clonotype was seen repeatedly, ten times or more. The V and J genes are TRBV12-3 or TRBV12-4 and TRBJ2-1, with 8 bases fitting TRBD1. V dropped 3 bases and J dropped 7; count of bases not matched to a gene: 8. The CDR3 is made up of 15 amino acids. This chain's CDR3 is CASSFTGTGVNEQFF. DNA for the CDR3: TGTGCCAGCAGTTTTACCGGGACAGGAGTTAATGAGCAGTTCTTC.

This clonotype appeared many times. The V gene is TRBV5-1, the J gene TRBJ1-6, with D tentatively TRBD1 (5 bases). V was cut by 0 bases and J by 0 bases, with 13 bases left in between. This CDR3 is built from 18 residues. Germline lookup yields CDR1 SGHRS and CDR2 YFSETQ. For the CDR3, the DNA is TGCGCCAGCAGCTTGGGGGGGACTGGGAGCTCCTATAATTCACCCCTCCACTTT. Protein sequence: CASSLGGTGSSYNSPLHF.

This clonotype was seen many times. This chain uses TRBV14 with TRBJ1-5; tentative D call: TRBD1 (5 bases). V was pared by 4 bases and J by 8 bases, with 9 bases between. CDR1 SGHDN and CDR2 FVKESK come from the germline V gene. This CDR3 region has 12 residues. CDR3 in DNA: TGTGCCAGCAGCCGAACGGGGGAGCCCCAGCATTTT. As protein: CASSRTGEPQHF.

Ten or more counts support this clonotype. The chain employs TRBV20-1 and TRBJ2-5; maybe TRBD1 (5 bases). CDR3 length: 10 residues. Trimming left V 7 bases short and J 11 bases short, with 14 bases between. CDR1 and CDR2 (germline): DFQATT, SNEGSKA (reference sequence). The CDR3: CSVQPKGQYF. The DNA of the CDR3 is TGCAGTGTTCAGCCCAAGGGGCAGTACTTC.

The V gene is TRBV30, the J gene TRBJ1-5, with 7 bases matching TRBD1. The germline V gene has CDR1 GTSNPN and CDR2 SVGIG (reference sequence). CDR3 length: 15 residues. DNA of the CDR3: TGTGCATGCCTCAGGGGGACCGGGAGCAATCAGCCCCAGCATTTT. Its protein is CACLRGTGSNQPQHF.

This clonotype is labeled medium-sized. The rearrangement links TRBV9 to TRBJ2-3; D remains ambiguous. The ends were cut back, 0 bases at V and 6 bases at J, with 11 bases in the middle. CDR1 SGDLS and CDR2 YYNGEE come from the germline V gene. The CDR3 is made up of 14 amino acids. CDR3 amino acids: CASSVGLDPDTQYF. In DNA, the CDR3 is TGTGCCAGCAGCGTAGGACTCGACCCCGATACGCAGTATTTT. The entire variable domain, with the rest obtained from reference TRBV9 and TRBJ2-3, is as follows: DSGVTQTPKHLITATGQRVTLRCSPRSGDLSVYWYQQSLDQGLQFLIQYYNGEERAKGNILERFSAQQFPDLHSELNLSSLELGDSALYFCASSVGLDPDTQYFGPGTRLTVL.